This T cell receptor beta chain was observed in a study of T-cell reconstitution after alpha-beta-depleted transplantation in children. Study-level results: There were some patients whose high TCRbeta diversity at day 60 came from surviving recipient T cells and thymic progenitors. T-cell counts and diversity at one year following transplant were attributed mainly to newly produced T cells. Reports say that about two months after transplant, the alpha-beta T cells came out of several hundred graft clones that had expanded.

Molecular barcoding with unique molecular identifiers was used for the TCRbeta library. TCRdb ran MiXCR on the PCR reads and lists one entry per CDR3 protein. The table has tens of thousands of distinct CDR3 sequences, roughly 5.2% seen once. The table lists this clonotype with many counts. The antigen is undetermined. The germline gives CDR1 PRHDT, CDR2 FYEKMQ (reference sequence). The CDR3 is 12 amino acids. V lost 7 bases and J 3 bases, leaving 10 bases between the germline ends. The specimen was PBMCs, mostly from graft donor cells, collected 180 days after TCRalphabeta/CD19-depleted stem cell transplant. V and J are TRBV13 and TRBJ2-7; D remains unclear. This TCR was recovered from a boy in the first two years of life who had a stem cell transplant for acute myeloid leukemia, so the T cells may come from the graft donor. The CDR3 protein is CASTRTGYEQYF. The CDR3 nucleotides are TGTGCCAGCACCCGGACCGGCTACGAGCAGTACTTC.